This paragraph reports one TCR beta chain. The entry originates in a study of PD-1 blockade in classical Hodgkin lymphoma. Time point specified: newly diagnosed, previously untreated cHL patient sample. The protocol was immunoSEQ multiplex PCR, while the TCRdb copy is restricted to in-frame clones and leaves out a portion. The table records 16,000 or so clones, roughly 81% of them present only once. Material for sequencing was peripheral blood mononuclear cells (PBMCs). The receptor was isolated from a human donor with classical Hodgkin lymphoma.

Here the CDR3 reads CASSSASGNTIYF. CDR3 DNA: TGTGCCAGCTCATCAGCCTCTGGAAACACCATATATTTT. This chain connects TRBV18 to TRBJ1-3; D remains unclear. CDR3 length: 13 amino acids. Deletions cut 5 bases from V and 0 bases from J, with 5 bases between. Germline V gene lookup returns CDR1 KGHSH and CDR2 LQKENI.